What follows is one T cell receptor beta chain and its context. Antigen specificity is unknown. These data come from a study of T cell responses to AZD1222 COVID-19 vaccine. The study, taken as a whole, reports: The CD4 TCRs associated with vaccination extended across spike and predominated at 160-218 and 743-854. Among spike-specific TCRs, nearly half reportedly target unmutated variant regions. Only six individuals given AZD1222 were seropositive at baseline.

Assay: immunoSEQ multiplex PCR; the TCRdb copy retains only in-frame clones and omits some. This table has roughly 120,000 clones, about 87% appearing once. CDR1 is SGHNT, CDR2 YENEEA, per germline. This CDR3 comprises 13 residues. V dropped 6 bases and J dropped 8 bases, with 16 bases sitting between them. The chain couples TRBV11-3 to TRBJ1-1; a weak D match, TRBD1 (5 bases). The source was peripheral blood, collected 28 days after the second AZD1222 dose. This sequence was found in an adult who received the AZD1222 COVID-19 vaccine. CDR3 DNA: TGTGCCAGCAGTTACCTCCGGGGCAGAGAAGCTTTCTTT. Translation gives CASSYLRGREAFF.